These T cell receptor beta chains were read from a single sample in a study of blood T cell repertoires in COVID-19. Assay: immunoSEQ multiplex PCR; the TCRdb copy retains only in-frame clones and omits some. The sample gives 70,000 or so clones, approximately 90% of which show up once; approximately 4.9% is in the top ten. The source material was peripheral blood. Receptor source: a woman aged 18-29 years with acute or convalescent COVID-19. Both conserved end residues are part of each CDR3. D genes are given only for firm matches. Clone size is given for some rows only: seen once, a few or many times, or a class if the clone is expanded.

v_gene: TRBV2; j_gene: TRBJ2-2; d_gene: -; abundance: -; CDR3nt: TGTGCCAGCAGTGAATACATGAACACCGGGGAGCTGTTTTTT; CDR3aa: CASSEYMNTGELFF
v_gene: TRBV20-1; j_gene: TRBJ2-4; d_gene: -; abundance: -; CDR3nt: TGCAGTGCTAGTCGGCCAGGGGTCTCGTCCAAAAACATTCAGTACTTC; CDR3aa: CSASRPGVSSKNIQYF
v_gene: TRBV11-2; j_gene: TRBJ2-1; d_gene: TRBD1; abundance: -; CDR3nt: TGTGCCAGCAGCACTCCCAGACAGGGCTCCTACAATGAGCAGTTCTTC; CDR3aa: CASSTPRQGSYNEQFF
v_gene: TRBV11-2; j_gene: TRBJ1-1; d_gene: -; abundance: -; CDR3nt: TGTGCCAGCAGCCCTCGGCAGGGATTGAACACTGAAGCTTTCTTT; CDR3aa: CASSPRQGLNTEAFF
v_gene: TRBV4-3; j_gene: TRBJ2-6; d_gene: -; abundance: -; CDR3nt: TGCGCCAGCAGCCAAGAGACCACAGGGTCTGGGGCCAACGTCCTGACTTTC; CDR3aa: CASSQETTGSGANVLTF
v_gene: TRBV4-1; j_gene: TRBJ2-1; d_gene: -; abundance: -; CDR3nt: TGCGCCAGCAGCCCTGGGAGTGGTAGCTCCTACAATGAGCAGTTCTTC; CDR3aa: CASSPGSGSSYNEQFF
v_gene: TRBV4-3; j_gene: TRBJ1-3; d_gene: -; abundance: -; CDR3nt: TGCGCCAGCAGCCAAGCATTGGGGGCAGGAAACACCATATATTTT; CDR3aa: CASSQALGAGNTIYF
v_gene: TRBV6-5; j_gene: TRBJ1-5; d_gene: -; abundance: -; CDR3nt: TGTGCCAGCAGCCCCGGCCCGGGAATCAATCAGCCCCAGCATTTT; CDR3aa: CASSPGPGINQPQHF
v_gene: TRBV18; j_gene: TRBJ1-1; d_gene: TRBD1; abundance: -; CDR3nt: TGTGCCAGCTCAGCAGGGGGACCGAACACTGAAGCTTTCTTT; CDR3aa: CASSAGGPNTEAFF
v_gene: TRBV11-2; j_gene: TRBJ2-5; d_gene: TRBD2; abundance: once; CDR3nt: TGTGCCAGCAGCGGATTAAGACTAGCGGAGACCCAGTACTTC; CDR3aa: CASSGLRLAETQYF
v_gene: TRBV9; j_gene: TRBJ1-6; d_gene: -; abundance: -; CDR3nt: TGTGCCAGCAGCCCCACCGGCTCCTATAATTCACCCCTCCACTTT; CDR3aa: CASSPTGSYNSPLHF